Listed here are 8 T cell receptor beta chains from one sample, sequenced in a study of blood T cell repertoires in COVID-19. The table came from immunoSEQ multiplex PCR; TCRdb's copy has only in-frame clones and leaves some out. Found here are tens of thousands of clones, more than 80% of them singletons; the top ten hold about 19%. The sample was peripheral blood. The receptor set was obtained from a woman aged 80 or over with acute or convalescent COVID-19.

This clone was detected a few times. The CDR3 spells CASSFLAGAGANVLTF. CDR3 DNA: TGTGCCAGCAGCTTCCTAGCGGGGGCTGGGGCCAACGTCCTGACTTTC. V is TRBV7-3 and J is TRBJ2-6, with 10 bases lining up with TRBD2. CDR1 is SGHTA, CDR2 FQGTGA, per germline. This CDR3 is 16 amino acids long. J was trimmed by 2 bases and V by 3 bases; bases with no gene match: 1.

This clone has more than one count but fewer than ten. The rearrangement links TRBV6-6 to TRBJ2-7, with a possible D match to TRBD2 (5 bases). The V gene lost 7 bases and the J gene lost 1 base, with 14 bases spanning the gap. Per germline, CDR1 MNHNY and CDR2 SVGAGI (reference sequence). The CDR3 sequence is 14 residues long. The CDR3 DNA is TGTGCCAGCAAGAGTGGAGGATCATCCTACGAGCAGTACTTC. This codes for CASKSGGSSYEQYF.

This chain uses TRBV11-2 with TRBJ2-5; no clear D. CDR3 length: 13 amino acids. Germline V gives CDR1 SGHAT, CDR2 FQNNGV. The V end lost 2 bases, the J end lost 14 bases, and 18 bases lay between the germline ends. In nucleotides, the CDR3 is TGTGCCAGCAGCTTACTGTTTGGGCTCACGCAATACTTC. Translated, it gives CASSLLFGLTQYF. The full variable domain, rest sourced from reference TRBV11-2 and TRBJ2-5, is EAGVAQSPRYKIIEKRQSVAFWCNPISGHATLYWYQQILGQGPKLLIQFQNNGVVDDSQLPKDRFSAERLKGVDSTLKIQPAKLEDSAVYLCASSLLFGLTQYFGPGTRLLVL.

The V gene is TRBV6-6, the J gene TRBJ1-1; D not resolved. V shed 5 bases and J shed 0 bases, with 10 bases lying between them. The CDR3 is made up of 14 amino acids. Germline V gene lookup returns CDR1 MNHNY and CDR2 SVGAGI (reference sequence). This CDR3 is CASSPGSVNTEAFF. In DNA, the CDR3 is TGTGCCAGCAGTCCCGGGTCGGTGAACACTGAAGCTTTCTTT.

V gene TRBV19 combines with J gene TRBJ1-1, with 7 positions matching TRBD1. The CDR3 consists of 14 residues. Germline assignment: CDR1 LNHDA and CDR2 SQIVND (reference sequence). Trimming removed 3 bases from V and 1 base from J; junction bases left unmatched: 2. The DNA for the CDR3 is TGTGCCAGTAGTATCGGGACAGCGAACACTGAAGCTTTCTTT. Its protein product is CASSIGTANTEAFF.

The chain uses TRBV5-6 and TRBJ2-5, with 11 bases that match TRBD2. Germline CDR1 SGHDT, CDR2 YYEEEE. The CDR3 loop spans 17 amino acids. V shed 4 bases and J 2 bases; nucleotides not matched to a gene: 10. The CDR3 sequence is CASSTKRTSGPQETQYF. The CDR3 DNA is TGTGCCAGCAGCACTAAACGGACTAGCGGGCCGCAAGAGACCCAGTACTTC.

The chain employs TRBV23-1 and TRBJ2-5; D possibly corresponds to TRBD2 (6 bases). TRBV23-1 qualifies as an ORF whose function is uncertain. CDR3 length: 14 amino acids. Trimming shortened V by 4 bases and J by 3 bases, and 12 bases separated the two germline ends. DNA for the CDR3: TGCGCCAGCAGTCTGGGCAGGGAGGAAGAGACCCAGTACTTC. It specifies CASSLGREEETQYF.

This clone appeared a single time. The rearrangement joins TRBV5-1 to TRBJ2-3; the D gene is possibly TRBD2 (5 bases). The length of the CDR3 is 15 residues. V gave up 4 bases and J gave up 5 bases, with 17 bases separating them. Germline CDR1 is SGHRS and CDR2 is YFSETQ. CDR3 amino acids: CASSPLSSEGDTQYF. As DNA, the CDR3 is TGCGCCAGCAGCCCCCTCAGCAGCGAGGGAGATACGCAGTATTTT.